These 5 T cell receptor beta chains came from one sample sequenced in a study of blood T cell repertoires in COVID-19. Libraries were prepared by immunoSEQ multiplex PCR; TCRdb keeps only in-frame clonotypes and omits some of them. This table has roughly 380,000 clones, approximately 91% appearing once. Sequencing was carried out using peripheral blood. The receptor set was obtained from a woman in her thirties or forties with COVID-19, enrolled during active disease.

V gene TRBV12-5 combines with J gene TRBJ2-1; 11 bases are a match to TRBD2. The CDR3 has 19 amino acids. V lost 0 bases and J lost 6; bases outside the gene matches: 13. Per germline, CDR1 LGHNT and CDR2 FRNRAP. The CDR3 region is CASGLVPFPSGGTLNEQFF. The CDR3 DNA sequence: TGTGCTAGTGGTTTGGTACCCTTCCCTAGCGGGGGGACTCTCAATGAGCAGTTCTTC.

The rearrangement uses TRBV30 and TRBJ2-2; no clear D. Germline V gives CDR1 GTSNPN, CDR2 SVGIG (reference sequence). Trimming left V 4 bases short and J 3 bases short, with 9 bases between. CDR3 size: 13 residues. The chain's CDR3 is CAWNYGYTGELFF. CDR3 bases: TGTGCCTGGAACTATGGTTACACCGGGGAGCTGTTTTTT.

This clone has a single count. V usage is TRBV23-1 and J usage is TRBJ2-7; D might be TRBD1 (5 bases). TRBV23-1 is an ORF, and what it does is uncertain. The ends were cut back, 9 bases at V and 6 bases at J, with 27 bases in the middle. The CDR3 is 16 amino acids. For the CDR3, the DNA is TGCGCCAGGGGCGTTGTGGGGCCATCGAGACGAGGCGAGCAGTACTTC. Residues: CARGVVGPSRRGEQYF.

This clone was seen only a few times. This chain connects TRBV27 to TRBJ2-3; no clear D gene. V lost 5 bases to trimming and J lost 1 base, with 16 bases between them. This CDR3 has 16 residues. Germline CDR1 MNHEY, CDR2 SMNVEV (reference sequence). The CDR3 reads CASSLRVRRGTDTQYF. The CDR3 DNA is TGTGCCAGCAGTCTTCGGGTACGACGGGGCACAGATACGCAGTATTTT.

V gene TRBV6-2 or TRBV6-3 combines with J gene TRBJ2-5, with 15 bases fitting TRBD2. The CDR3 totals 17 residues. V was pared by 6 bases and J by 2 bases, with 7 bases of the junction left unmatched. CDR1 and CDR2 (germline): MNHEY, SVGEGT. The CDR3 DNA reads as TGTGCCAGCAGCAAGGGACTAGCGGGAGGACGGCAAGAGACCCAGTACTTC. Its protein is CASSKGLAGGRQETQYF.